These 32 T cell receptor beta chains were all obtained from the same sample, sequenced in a study of monozygotic twins with inflammatory bowel disease. TCRdb reanalyzed the 5' RACE reads and collapses them to one entry per CDR3 protein, without DNA. The sample includes about 380,000 distinct CDR3 sequences. Sequences were obtained from blood. Every receptor here comes from a human donor with ulcerative colitis or Crohn's disease, or a healthy co-twin of an affected twin (not recorded which).

The chain links TRBV23-1 to TRBJ1-1; absent DNA, TCRdb's TRBD1 call cannot be checked. TRBV23-1 is flagged as an ORF with uncertain function. CDR3 length equals 18 residues. CDR3 amino acids: CAYGGKRQGPTWDTEAFF.

The rearrangement joins TRBV20-1 to TRBJ2-5; the D gene TCRdb calls, TRBD2, cannot be checked with no DNA. The germline V gene has CDR1 DFQATT and CDR2 SNEGSKA (reference sequence). The CDR3 is 15 amino acids. This CDR3 is CSARKPSGGSETQYF.

The genes are TRBV20-1 and TRBJ2-1; TCRdb returns TRBD1, unconfirmable since there is no DNA. The CDR3 is 15 amino acids. Germline CDR1 is DFQATT and CDR2 is SNEGSKA (reference sequence). The CDR3 loop is CSAGDVSTGGNEQFF.

The chain links TRBV4-1 to TRBJ1-2; the D call of TRBD1 rests on TCRdb alone, since no DNA is present to check it. The CDR3 extends over 16 amino acids. The germline V gene has CDR1 MGHRA and CDR2 YSYEKL. Here the CDR3 reads CASSQDGQGDNYGYTF.

V and J are TRBV4-1 and TRBJ2-5; checking the TCRdb D call of TRBD2 is not possible without DNA. The length of the CDR3 is 16 residues. Germline loops: CDR1 MGHRA, CDR2 YSYEKL. CDR3 protein: CASSQDRPSGGETQYF.

This chain links TRBV2 with TRBJ2-1; there is no DNA to check the TCRdb D call of TRBD1. Per germline, CDR1 SNHLY and CDR2 FYNNEI. This CDR3 is built from 16 residues. CDR3 in amino acids: CASSGPGQVFTGEQFF.

The chain combines TRBV7-3 with TRBJ2-5. The CDR3 is made up of 13 amino acids. CDR1 and CDR2 from the germline V gene are SGHTA and FQGTGA. This chain's CDR3 is CASSSTLAETQYF.

The chain uses TRBV20-1 and TRBJ2-7; TCRdb outputs TRBD1, but without DNA this stays unchecked. The germline CDR1 and CDR2 sequences are DFQATT and SNEGSKA (reference sequence). CDR3 length: 14 residues. This CDR3 is CSARPGARSYEQYF.

This chain's CDR3 is CASSQDAGGGIENIQYF. V usage is TRBV4-2 and J usage is TRBJ2-4; checking the TCRdb D call of TRBD2 is not possible without DNA. Looked up from germline, CDR1 is LGHNA and CDR2 is YNFKEQ. The CDR3 runs to 17 residues.

V is TRBV7-9 and J is TRBJ1-2. Germline assignment: CDR1 SEHNR and CDR2 FQNEAQ (reference sequence). This CDR3 spans 14 amino acids. CDR3 loop: CASSLEVGNYGYTF. Filled out from reference TRBV7-9 and TRBJ1-2, the complete variable domain reads DTGVSQNPRHKITKRGQNVTFRCDPISEHNRLYWYRQTLGQGPEFLTYFQNEAQLEKSRLLSDRFSAERPKGSFSTLEIQRTEQGDSAMYLCASSLEVGNYGYTFGSGTRLTVV.

CDR3 in amino acids: CSVDVPGGTDTQYF. The chain joins TRBV29-1 to TRBJ2-3; TCRdb reports TRBD1, a call that lacks DNA to check it against. This CDR3 has 14 residues. Germline V gene data show CDR1 as SQVTM and CDR2 as ANQGSEA.

The gene calls are TRBV5-1 and TRBJ1-5; TCRdb lists TRBD1, though no DNA is available to test this call. Germline loops: CDR1 SGHRS, CDR2 YFSETQ. The CDR3 has 16 amino acids. The CDR3 here is CASSLAPGVSNQPQHF.

This chain uses TRBV7-9 with TRBJ2-7. The CDR3 consists of 16 residues. Germline V gene sequence: CDR1 SEHNR, CDR2 FQNEAQ (reference sequence). The CDR3 protein is CASSLPLGGLRYEQYF.

The chain carries TRBV4-1 and TRBJ1-5. The CDR3 totals 15 residues. Germline V gene sequence: CDR1 MGHRA, CDR2 YSYEKL. The CDR3 protein is CASSPVLLGNQPQHF.

V and J are TRBV6-2 or TRBV6-3 and TRBJ2-7; TCRdb calls TRBD1, which cannot be checked without DNA. This CDR3 is 16 amino acids long. Germline loops: CDR1 MNHEY, CDR2 SVGEGT. The CDR3 is CASSYSRQGAVYEQYF.

This chain joins TRBV27 and TRBJ2-7; TCRdb reports TRBD1, a call that lacks DNA to check it against. The CDR3 spans 14 residues. CDR1 is MNHEY, CDR2 SMNVEV, per germline (reference sequence). CDR3 amino acids: CASSLWGDTYEQYF.

The chain recombines TRBV9 with TRBJ2-5; absent DNA, TCRdb's TRBD1 call cannot be checked. This CDR3 spans 13 amino acids. The V gene's germline CDR1 is SGDLS and CDR2 YYNGEE. The CDR3 spells CASSADSIKDQYF.

The rearrangement links TRBV29-1 to TRBJ1-2; the TCRdb call, TRBD1, lacks DNA for checking. Per germline, CDR1 SQVTM and CDR2 ANQGSEA. The CDR3 length is 12 residues. This CDR3 is CSVNWGDYGYTF.

J is TRBJ1-1 and V is TRBV7-9; as DNA is missing, the TRBD1 call by TCRdb cannot be tested. CDR1 SEHNR and CDR2 FQNEAQ come from the germline V gene (reference sequence). There are 17 residues in the CDR3. CDR3 sequence reads: CASSLATGRGLGTEAFF.

The chain has TRBV20-1 and TRBJ2-1; no DNA is available, so the TRBD1 call from TCRdb remains unchecked. This CDR3 comprises 14 residues. Germline V gene data show CDR1 as DFQATT and CDR2 as SNEGSKA (reference sequence). Here the CDR3 reads CSARGWGAYNEQFF.

This chain links TRBV4-3 with TRBJ2-7; TCRdb's D call of TRBD1 is untestable without DNA. The CDR3 has 13 residues. From germline, CDR1 is LGHNA and CDR2 YSLEER. The CDR3 spells CASSQGTPGLEYF.

This chain links TRBV6-5 with TRBJ1-1. The CDR3 length is 13 residues. The V gene's germline CDR1 is MNHEY and CDR2 SVGAGI. This CDR3 is CASTPTWRVEAFF.

The V call is TRBV20-1, the J call TRBJ2-3; without DNA, the TCRdb call of TRBD2 cannot be checked. Germline-derived CDR1 and CDR2 are DFQATT and SNEGSKA (reference sequence). This CDR3 has 18 residues. CDR3: CSARDLGLAGGSTDTQYF.

The chain couples TRBV7-9 to TRBJ2-7; checking the TCRdb D call of TRBD1 is not possible without DNA. This CDR3 has 13 residues. Germline values: CDR1 SEHNR, CDR2 FQNEAQ (reference sequence). The CDR3 sequence is CASSADRYYEQYF.

The chain carries TRBV6-1 and TRBJ2-6. This CDR3 has 16 amino acids. Germline CDR1 MNHNS, CDR2 SASEGT. CDR3 region: CASSEAPGAGANVLTF.

The chain joins TRBV4-1 to TRBJ1-2. The CDR3 is 16 amino acids. Germline-derived CDR1 and CDR2 are MGHRA and YSYEKL. This CDR3 is CASSQDRREGGYGYTF.

The chain links TRBV18 to TRBJ2-7. The germline V gene has CDR1 KGHSH and CDR2 LQKENI. The CDR3 loop spans 15 amino acids. CDR3 sequence: CASSPLSIVGGEQYF.

The CDR3 protein is CASSSGVSDYEQYF. The V and J genes are TRBV12-3 or TRBV12-4 and TRBJ2-7. The CDR3 runs to 14 residues.

The V and J genes are TRBV4-2 and TRBJ1-5; the D gene TCRdb calls, TRBD1, cannot be checked with no DNA. Germline loops: CDR1 LGHNA, CDR2 YNFKEQ. CDR3 length equals 16 residues. The CDR3 is CASSQDGQGALQPQHF.

The rearrangement uses TRBV4-3 and TRBJ2-5. The CDR3 sequence is 16 residues long. Germline V lookup: CDR1 LGHNA, CDR2 YSLEER. The CDR3 here is CASSQDLKLIQETQYF.

The chain links TRBV12-3 or TRBV12-4 to TRBJ1-2. The CDR3 is 17 residues long. The CDR3 loop reads CASSYQGGLFSNYGYTF.

The rearrangement links TRBV6-5 to TRBJ2-7; TCRdb names TRBD1, which stays unverified in the absence of DNA. Germline assignment: CDR1 MNHEY and CDR2 SVGAGI. The CDR3 has 14 amino acids. CDR3 in amino acids: CASSYSPGAREQYF.